This TCR beta chain was found in a study of CD8 T cells in ankylosing spondylitis. Findings of the study overall: In ankylosing spondylitis blood, a motif of seven or eight highly homologous TCR beta variants appeared characteristic. Disease-linked clones displayed a CD8+ phenotype and appeared relatively rarely in peripheral blood. The clones that were linked to disease were reported to be significantly enriched in matched synovial fluid samples from ankylosing spondylitis patients. In the blood and synovial fluid of reactive arthritis, some motif variants had been previously reported.

Quantitative 5'-RACE with molecular barcodes generated TCR beta libraries. TCRdb re-called the 5' RACE reads through MiXCR, storing one row per CDR3 protein. The sample lists around 490,000 distinct CDR3 sequences, less than 6% seen once, with 3% to 4.5% in the top ten. This clonotype was recorded many times. Its cognate antigen is unknown. Trimming took 5 bases from V and 4 from J, leaving 5 bases between them. Looked up from germline, CDR1 is LNHNV and CDR2 is YYDKDF (reference sequence). CDR3 length equals 12 residues. Sample: blood, either unsorted or a sorted T cell fraction (not recorded which). The sequence was collected from a male donor with ankylosing spondylitis. The chain is built from TRBV15 and TRBJ2-2; no clear D. CDR3 nucleotide sequence: TGTGCCACCAGCTCAACCACCGGGGAGCTGTTTTTT. Encoded protein: CATSSTTGELFF.